This T cell receptor (beta chain) was captured by sequencing in a study of blood T cell repertoires in COVID-19 (dated by TCRdb to the early 2020s). Regarding the complete study: The collaborator samples originated in the United States, Italy and Spain and spanned the acute and convalescent phases of COVID-19. The dataset comprised deeply sampled blood TCRbeta repertoires from subjects exposed to, actively infected with, or recovered from COVID-19. The samples were drawn from the first 160 participants of the ongoing ImmuneRACE study and from 1,200 or so subjects provided by 6 global collaborators. Where available, HLA class I and class II types were obtained from metadata supplied by the sample provider rather than from assay-based typing. The repertoires were released in a freely available public database intended as a resource for research on the immune response to SARS-CoV-2. The sample metadata nearly always contained a de-identified subject ID, COVID-19 status, age in years and sex. The prospective study material was composed of cDNA or gDNA derived from T cells, B-cell-depleted T cells, or PBMCs. Points the paper makes about the study in general: The amount of clinical and demographic metadata varied by source and participant and was provided uncurated.

Collaborating institutions collected whole blood in K2EDTA tubes following their own protocols. For TCRbeta analysis, collaborators shipped samples as frozen whole blood, isolated PBMCs, or DNA extracted from either of those sample types. The V and J ends are trimmed by 3 bases and 0 bases, leaving 8 bases between them. Measured from the cysteine to the phenylalanine, the CDR3 is 14 residues long. The only DNA kept is the CDR3, 42 bases in frame from the first base. The germline V gene yields SGHDN for CDR1 and FVKESK for CDR2. Remarks on this clone: Its antigen remains undetermined. Qualities for individual bases were not recorded, and no much larger clone is one base off.

The immunoSEQ Assay, a bias-controlled multiplex PCR, was used to amplify TCRbeta CDR3 regions from genomic DNA. The original methods were these. The number of nucleated cells in each sample was estimated by amplification of reference gene primers within the assay. To quantify the absolute abundance of each unique TCRbeta CDR3 rearrangement, sequence reads were collapsed and filtered. Productive Simpson clonality was computed per sample as the square root of Simpson's diversity index over productive rearrangements. Sourced from immuneACCESS, this table was stored by TCRdb with only in-frame sequences that have V and J called. A share of the clones is absent; for the studies checked, an unresolved V gene accounts for under half, and the remainder has no known explanation. The V and J calls and clone size come from that table; D and trimming were worked out from the DNA. The sample includes several thousand clones, with 86% observed a single time. Together, the top ten hold approximately 18% of the sample.

The chain links TRBV14 with TRBJ2-5; a weak D assignment points to TRBD1 (6 bases agree). This TCR was sampled from a human donor in a cohort sampled during active COVID-19. Sequences were obtained from peripheral blood. The CDR3 protein sequence reads: CASSHWTDQETQYF. The bases are TGTGCCAGCAGCCATTGGACAGACCAAGAGACCCAGTACTTC.